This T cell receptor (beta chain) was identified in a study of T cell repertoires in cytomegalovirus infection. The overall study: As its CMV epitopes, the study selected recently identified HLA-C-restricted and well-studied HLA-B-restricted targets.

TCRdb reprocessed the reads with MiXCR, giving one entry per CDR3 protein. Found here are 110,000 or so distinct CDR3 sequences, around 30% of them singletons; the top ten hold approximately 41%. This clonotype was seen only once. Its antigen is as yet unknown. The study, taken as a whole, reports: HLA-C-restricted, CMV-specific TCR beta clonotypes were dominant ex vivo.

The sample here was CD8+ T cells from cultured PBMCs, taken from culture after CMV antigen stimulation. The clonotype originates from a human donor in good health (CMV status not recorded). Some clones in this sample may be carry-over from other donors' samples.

Here the CDR3 DNA reads TGTGCCAGCAGCGACGAGAACACCGGGGAGCTGTTTTTT. This gives the protein CASSDENTGELFF. The V and J genes are TRBV9 and TRBJ2-2; D remains ambiguous. Germline V gene data show CDR1 as SGDLS and CDR2 as YYNGEE. The CDR3 length is 13 residues. The V gene lost 3 bases and the J gene lost 1 base, with 4 bases spanning the gap.